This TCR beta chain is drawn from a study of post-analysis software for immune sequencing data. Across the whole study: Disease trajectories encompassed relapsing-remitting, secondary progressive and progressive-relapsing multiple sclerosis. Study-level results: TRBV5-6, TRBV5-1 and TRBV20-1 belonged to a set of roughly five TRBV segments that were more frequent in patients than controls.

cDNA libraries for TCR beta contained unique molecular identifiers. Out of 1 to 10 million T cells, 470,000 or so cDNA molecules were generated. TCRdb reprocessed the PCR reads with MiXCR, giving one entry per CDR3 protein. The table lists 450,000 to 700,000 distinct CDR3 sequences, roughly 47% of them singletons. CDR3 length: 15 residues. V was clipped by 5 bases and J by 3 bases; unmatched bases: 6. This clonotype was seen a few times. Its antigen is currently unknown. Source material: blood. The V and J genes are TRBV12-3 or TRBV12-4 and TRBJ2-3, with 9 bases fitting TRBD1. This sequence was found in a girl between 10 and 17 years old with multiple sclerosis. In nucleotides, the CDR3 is TGTGCCAGCAGTCCCCCGGACAGGGGAACAGATACGCAGTATTTT. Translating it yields CASSPPDRGTDTQYF.